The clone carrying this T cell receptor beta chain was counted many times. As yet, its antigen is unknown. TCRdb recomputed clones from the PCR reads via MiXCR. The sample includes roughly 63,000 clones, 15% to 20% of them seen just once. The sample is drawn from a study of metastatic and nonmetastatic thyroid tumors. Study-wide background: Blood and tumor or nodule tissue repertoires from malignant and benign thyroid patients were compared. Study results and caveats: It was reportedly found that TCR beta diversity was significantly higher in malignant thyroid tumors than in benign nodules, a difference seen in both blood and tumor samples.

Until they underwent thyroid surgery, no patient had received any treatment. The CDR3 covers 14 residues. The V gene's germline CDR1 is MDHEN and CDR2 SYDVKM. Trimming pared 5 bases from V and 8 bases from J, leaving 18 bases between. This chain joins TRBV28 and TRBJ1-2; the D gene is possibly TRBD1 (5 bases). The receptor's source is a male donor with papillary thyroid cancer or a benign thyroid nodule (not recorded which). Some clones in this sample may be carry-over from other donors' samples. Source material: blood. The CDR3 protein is CASSPPQGARGYTF. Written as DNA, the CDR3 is TGTGCCAGCAGTCCACCCCAGGGTGCTCGAGGCTACACCTTC.